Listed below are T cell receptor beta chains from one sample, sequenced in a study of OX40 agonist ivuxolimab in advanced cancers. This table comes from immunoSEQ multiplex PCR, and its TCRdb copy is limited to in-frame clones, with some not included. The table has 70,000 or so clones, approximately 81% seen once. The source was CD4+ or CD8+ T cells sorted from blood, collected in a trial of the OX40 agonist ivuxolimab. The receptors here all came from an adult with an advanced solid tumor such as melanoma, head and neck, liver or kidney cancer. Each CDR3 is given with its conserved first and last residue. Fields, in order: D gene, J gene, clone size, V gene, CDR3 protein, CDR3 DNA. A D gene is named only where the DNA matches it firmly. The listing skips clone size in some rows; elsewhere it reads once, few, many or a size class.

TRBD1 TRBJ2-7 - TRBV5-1 CASSVRTGFGYEQYF TGCGCCAGCAGCGTAAGGACAGGGTTCGGCTACGAGCAGTACTTC
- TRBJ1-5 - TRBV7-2 CASSSGFVSQPQHF TGTGCCAGCAGCTCAGGGTTTGTGAGTCAGCCCCAGCATTTT
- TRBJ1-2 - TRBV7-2 CASSPDLGAGYGYTF TGTGCCAGCAGCCCAGACTTGGGGGCGGGGTATGGCTACACCTTC
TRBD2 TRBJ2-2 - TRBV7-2 CASSLRPAGGITTGELFF TGTGCCAGCAGCTTGCGACCCGCGGGGGGGATTACGACCGGGGAGCTGTTTTTT
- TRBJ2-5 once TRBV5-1 CASSLAGAGETQYF TGCGCCAGCAGCTTGGCAGGGGCGGGTGAGACCCAGTACTTC
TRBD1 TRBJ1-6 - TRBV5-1 CASSTRTGPNSPLHF TGCGCCAGCAGCACAAGGACAGGGCCCAATTCACCCCTCCACTTT
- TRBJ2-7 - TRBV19 CASSNRAGSYEQYF TGTGCCAGTAGTAATAGGGCAGGGAGTTACGAGCAGTACTTC
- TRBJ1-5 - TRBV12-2 CASRLGTGGAWQPQHF TGTGCAAGTCGCCTCGGGACAGGGGGCGCCTGGCAGCCCCAGCATTTT
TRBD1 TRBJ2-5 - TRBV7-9 CASSLTRTGRETQYF TGTGCCAGCAGCCTAACTAGGACAGGGCGAGAGACCCAGTACTTC
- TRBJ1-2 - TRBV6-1 CGTAGTGRDYGYTF TGTGGTACGGCTGGAACAGGACGGGATTATGGCTACACCTTC
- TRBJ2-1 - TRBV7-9 CASSTTLAEQFF TGTGCCAGCAGTACGACCCTAGCCGAACAGTTCTTC
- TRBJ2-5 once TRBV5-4 CASSRFAGETQYF TGTGCCAGCAGTCGTTTCGCGGGGGAGACCCAGTACTTC
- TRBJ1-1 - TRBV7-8 CASRPLGSMALNTEAFF TGTGCCAGCCGCCCTTTAGGGTCGATGGCTCTGAACACTGAAGCTTTCTTT
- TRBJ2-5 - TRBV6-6 CASSYSLFSETQYF TGTGCCAGCAGTTACTCTTTATTTTCGGAGACCCAGTACTTC
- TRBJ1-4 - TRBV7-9 CASSFNGGGEKLFF TGTGCCAGCAGCTTTAATGGGGGAGGGGAAAAACTGTTTTTT
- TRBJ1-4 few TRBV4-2 CASSRIITEKLFF TGTGCCAGCAGCCGAATAATTACGGAAAAACTGTTTTTT
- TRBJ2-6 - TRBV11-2 CASSLVGSGANVLTF TGTGCCAGCAGCTTAGTAGGCTCTGGGGCCAACGTCCTGACTTTC
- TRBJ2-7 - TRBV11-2 CASSLDTGSSYEQYF TGTGCCAGCAGCTTAGATACGGGGAGCTCCTACGAGCAGTACTTC
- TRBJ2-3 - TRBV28 CASSYGRGSDTQYF TGTGCCAGCAGTTATGGTAGGGGGTCGGATACGCAGTATTTT
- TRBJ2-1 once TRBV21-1 CASPTGKGRGEQFF TGTGCCAGCCCAACCGGGAAGGGACGGGGTGAGCAGTTCTTC
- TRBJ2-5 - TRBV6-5 CASRGGVGIQETQYF TGTGCCAGCAGAGGCGGTGTCGGTATCCAAGAGACCCAGTACTTC
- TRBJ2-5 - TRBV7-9 CASSPGTSWTQYF TGTGCCAGCAGCCCAGGGACCTCCTGGACCCAGTACTTC
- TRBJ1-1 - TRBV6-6 CASSTHRAGGTEAFF TGTGCCAGCAGTACGCACAGGGCCGGAGGGACTGAAGCTTTCTTT
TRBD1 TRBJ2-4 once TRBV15 CATSGDRVESKNIQYF TGTGCCACCAGCGGGGACAGGGTCGAGTCCAAAAACATTCAGTACTTC
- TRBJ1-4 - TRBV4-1 CASSRSVGTNEKLFF TGCGCCAGCAGCCGATCGGTCGGGACAAATGAAAAACTGTTTTTT
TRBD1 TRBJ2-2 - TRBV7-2 CASSNYRGSTGELFF TGTGCCAGCAGCAACTACAGGGGGTCAACCGGGGAGCTGTTTTTT
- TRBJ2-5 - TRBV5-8 CASSPGGYRGQETQYF TGTGCCAGCAGCCCCGGTGGCTACCGGGGGCAAGAGACCCAGTACTTC
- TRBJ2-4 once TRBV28 CASSLLGPGLLAKNIQYF TGTGCCAGCAGTTTACTTGGTCCGGGGCTTCTAGCCAAAAACATTCAGTACTTC
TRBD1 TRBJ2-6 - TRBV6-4 CASSDQGAYPGANVLTF TGTGCCAGCAGTGATCAGGGGGCGTACCCTGGGGCCAACGTCCTGACTTTC
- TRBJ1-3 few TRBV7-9 CASIVGGGNTIYF TGTGCCAGCATCGTTGGTGGGGGAAACACCATATATTTT
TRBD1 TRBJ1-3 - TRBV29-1 CSVVLPKAVPGQGFNTIYF TGCAGCGTTGTCCTCCCAAAGGCTGTACCGGGACAGGGATTCAACACCATATATTTT
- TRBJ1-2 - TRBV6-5 CASSYGPDGYTF TGTGCCAGCAGTTACGGGCCTGATGGCTACACCTTC
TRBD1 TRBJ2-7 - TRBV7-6 CASSLGQSPYEQYF TGTGCCAGCAGCCTGGGACAGTCCCCTTACGAGCAGTACTTC
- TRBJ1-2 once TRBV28 CASSIREGGYTF TGTGCCAGCAGTATAAGGGAAGGTGGCTACACCTTC
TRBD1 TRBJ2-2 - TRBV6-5 CASRTDRGATGELFF TGTGCCAGCAGGACCGACAGGGGGGCCACCGGGGAGCTGTTTTTT
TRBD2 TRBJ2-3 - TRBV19 CASSTLTSGGASDTQYF TGTGCCAGTAGTACCCTGACTAGCGGGGGGGCATCAGATACGCAGTATTTT
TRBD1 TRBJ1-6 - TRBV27 CASSLFSQGGNSPLHF TGTGCCAGCAGTCTGTTTTCGCAGGGGGGGAATTCACCCCTCCACTTT
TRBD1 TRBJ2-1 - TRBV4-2 CASSSPSRRGSNEQFF TGTGCCAGCAGCTCCCCATCCCGCAGGGGGTCGAATGAGCAGTTCTTC
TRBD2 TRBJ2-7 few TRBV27 CASSPTSGGDYEQYF TGTGCCAGCAGTCCAACTAGCGGGGGGGACTACGAGCAGTACTTC
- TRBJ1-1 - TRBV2 CASVYADSTEAFF TGTGCCAGCGTATACGCTGACTCGACTGAAGCTTTCTTT
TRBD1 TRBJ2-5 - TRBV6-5 CASSIPGQRTQYF TGTGCCAGCAGTATACCGGGACAGAGAACCCAGTACTTC
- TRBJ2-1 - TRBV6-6 CASSYPQGHEPYEQFF TGTGCCAGCAGTTACCCCCAGGGACATGAACCGTATGAGCAGTTCTTC
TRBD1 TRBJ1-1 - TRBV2 CAGQGGANTEAFF TGTGCCGGCCAGGGGGGCGCGAACACTGAAGCTTTCTTT
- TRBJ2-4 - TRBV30 CAWSRENIQYF TGTGCCTGGAGCAGGGAAAACATTCAGTACTTC
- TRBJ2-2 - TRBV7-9 CASSSGVLDTGELFF TGTGCCAGCAGCTCTGGGGTACTCGACACCGGGGAGCTGTTTTTT
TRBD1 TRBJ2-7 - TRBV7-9 CASSPTGVPYEQYF TGTGCCAGCAGCCCGACAGGGGTACCCTACGAGCAGTACTTC
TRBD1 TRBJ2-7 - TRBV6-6 CASRSGTGNNPEQYF TGTGCCAGCAGGTCCGGGACAGGGAATAACCCCGAGCAGTACTTC
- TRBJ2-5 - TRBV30 CAWKFGHGKFGVYQETQYF TGTGCCTGGAAGTTCGGACACGGTAAATTTGGGGTGTACCAAGAGACCCAGTACTTC
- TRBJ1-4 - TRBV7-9 CASSLGRAPNEKLFF TGTGCCAGCAGCTTAGGAAGGGCACCTAATGAAAAACTGTTTTTT